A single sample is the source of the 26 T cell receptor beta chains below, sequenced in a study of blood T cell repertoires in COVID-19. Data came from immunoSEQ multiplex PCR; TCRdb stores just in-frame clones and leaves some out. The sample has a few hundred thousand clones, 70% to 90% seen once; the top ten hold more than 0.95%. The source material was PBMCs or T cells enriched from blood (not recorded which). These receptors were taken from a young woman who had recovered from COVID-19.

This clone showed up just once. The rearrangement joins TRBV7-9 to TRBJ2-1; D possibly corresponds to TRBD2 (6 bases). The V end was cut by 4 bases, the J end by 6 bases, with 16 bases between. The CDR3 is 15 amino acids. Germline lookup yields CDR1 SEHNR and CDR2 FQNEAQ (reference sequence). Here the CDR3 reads CASSSVLGGGNEQFF. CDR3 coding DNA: TGTGCCAGCAGCTCAGTATTGGGGGGAGGCAATGAGCAGTTCTTC.

The CDR3 is CASSQELTGMVKVAKNIQYF. CDR3 nucleotides: TGCGCCAGCAGCCAAGAGTTGACAGGGATGGTGAAGGTGGCCAAAAACATTCAGTACTTC. The chain employs TRBV4-1 and TRBJ2-4; 7 bases are shared with TRBD1. J was trimmed by 1 base and V by 0 bases; bases with no gene match: 15. The CDR3 covers 20 residues. From germline, CDR1 is MGHRA and CDR2 YSYEKL.

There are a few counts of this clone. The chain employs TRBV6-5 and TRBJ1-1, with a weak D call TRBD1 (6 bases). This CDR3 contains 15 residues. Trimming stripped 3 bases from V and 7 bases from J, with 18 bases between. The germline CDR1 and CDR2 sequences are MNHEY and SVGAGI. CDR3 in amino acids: CASSYYITGTGEAFF. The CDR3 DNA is TGTGCCAGCAGTTATTACATTACAGGGACGGGTGAAGCTTTCTTT.

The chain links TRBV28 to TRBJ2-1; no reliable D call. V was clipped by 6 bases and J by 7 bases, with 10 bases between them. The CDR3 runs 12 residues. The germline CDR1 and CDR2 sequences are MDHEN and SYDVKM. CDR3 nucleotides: TGTGCCAGCAGCCGCCTTCAGAATGAGCAGTTCTTC. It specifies CASSRLQNEQFF.

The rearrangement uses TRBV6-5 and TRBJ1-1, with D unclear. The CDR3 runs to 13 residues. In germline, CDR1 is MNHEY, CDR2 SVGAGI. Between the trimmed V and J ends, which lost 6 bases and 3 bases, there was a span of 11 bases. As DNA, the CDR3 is TGTGCCAGCAGGGGCGCGAGGGACACTGAAGCTTTCTTT. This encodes CASRGARDTEAFF.

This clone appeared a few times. The CDR3 DNA sequence: TGTGCCAGCAGCCAACCGAACAGGAACGAGCAGTACTTC. Translation: CASSQPNRNEQYF. The chain carries TRBV14 and TRBJ2-7; the D gene is possibly TRBD1 (5 bases). Germline CDR1 SGHDN, CDR2 FVKESK. This CDR3 has 13 amino acids. Trimming took 2 bases from V and 5 from J, leaving 10 bases between them.

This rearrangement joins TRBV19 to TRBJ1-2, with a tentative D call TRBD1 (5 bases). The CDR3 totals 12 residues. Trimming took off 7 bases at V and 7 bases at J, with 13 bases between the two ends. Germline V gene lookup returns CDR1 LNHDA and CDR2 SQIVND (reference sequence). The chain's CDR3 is CASIRQIGGYTF. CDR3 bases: TGTGCCAGTATCCGACAGATAGGTGGCTACACCTTC.

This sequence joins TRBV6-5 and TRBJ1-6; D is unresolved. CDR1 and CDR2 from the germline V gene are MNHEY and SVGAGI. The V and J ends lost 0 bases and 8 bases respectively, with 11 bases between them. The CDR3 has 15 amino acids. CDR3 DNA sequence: TGTGCCAGCAGTTACTCGATAGTCCAAGATTCACCCCTCCACTTT. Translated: CASSYSIVQDSPLHF.

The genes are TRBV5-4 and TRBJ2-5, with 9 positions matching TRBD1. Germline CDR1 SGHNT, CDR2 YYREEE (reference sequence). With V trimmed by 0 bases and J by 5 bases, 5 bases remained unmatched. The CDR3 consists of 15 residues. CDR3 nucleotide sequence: TGTGCCAGCAGCTTGGGACAGGGGGTCCCTGAGACCCAGTACTTC. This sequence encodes CASSLGQGVPETQYF.

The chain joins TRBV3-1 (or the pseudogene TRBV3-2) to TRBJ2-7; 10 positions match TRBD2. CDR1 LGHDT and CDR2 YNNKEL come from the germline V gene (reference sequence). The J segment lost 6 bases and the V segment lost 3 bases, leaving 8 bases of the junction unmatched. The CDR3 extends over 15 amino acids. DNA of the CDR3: TGTGCCAGCAGCCACGGACTAGCGGCCTCGGGCGAGCAGTACTTC. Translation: CASSHGLAASGEQYF.

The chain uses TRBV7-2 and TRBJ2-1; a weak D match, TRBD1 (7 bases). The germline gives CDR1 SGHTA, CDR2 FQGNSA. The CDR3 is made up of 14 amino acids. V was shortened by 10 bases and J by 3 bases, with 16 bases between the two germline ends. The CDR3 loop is CATRGVGGYNEQFF. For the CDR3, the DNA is TGTGCCACCAGGGGGGTAGGGGGCTACAATGAGCAGTTCTTC.

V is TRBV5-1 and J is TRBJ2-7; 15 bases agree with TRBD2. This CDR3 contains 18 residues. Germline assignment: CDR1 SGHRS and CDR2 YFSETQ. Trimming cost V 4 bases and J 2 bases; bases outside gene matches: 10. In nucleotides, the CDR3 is TGCGCCAGCAGCCCGGGACTAGCGGGGGGCCGGTCCCCCTACGAGCAGTACTTC. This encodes CASSPGLAGGRSPYEQYF.

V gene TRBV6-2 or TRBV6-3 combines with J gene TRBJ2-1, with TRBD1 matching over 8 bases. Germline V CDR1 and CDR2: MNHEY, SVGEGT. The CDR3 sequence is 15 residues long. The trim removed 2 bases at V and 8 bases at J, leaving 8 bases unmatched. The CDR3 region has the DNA TGTGCCAGCAGTTACGCAGGGGGCTGGGTTGATGAGCAGTTCTTC. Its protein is CASSYAGGWVDEQFF.

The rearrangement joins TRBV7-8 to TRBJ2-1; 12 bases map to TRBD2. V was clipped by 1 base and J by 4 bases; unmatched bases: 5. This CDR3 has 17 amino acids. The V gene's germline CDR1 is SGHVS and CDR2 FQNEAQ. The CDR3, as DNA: TGTGCCAGCAGCTTAGAGGCTAGCGGGGGGGTTTACAATGAGCAGTTCTTC. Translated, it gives CASSLEASGGVYNEQFF.

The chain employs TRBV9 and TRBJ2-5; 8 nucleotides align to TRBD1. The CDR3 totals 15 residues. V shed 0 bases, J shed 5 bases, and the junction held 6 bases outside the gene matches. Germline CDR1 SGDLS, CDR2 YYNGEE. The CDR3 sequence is CASSVGNRGSETQYF. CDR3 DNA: TGTGCCAGCAGCGTAGGGAACAGGGGGTCGGAGACCCAGTACTTC.

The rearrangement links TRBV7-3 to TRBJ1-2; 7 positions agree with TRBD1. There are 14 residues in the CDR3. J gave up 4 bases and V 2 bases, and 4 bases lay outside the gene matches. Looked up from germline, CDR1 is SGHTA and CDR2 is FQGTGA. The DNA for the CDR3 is TGTGCCAGCAGCTTATATGGGGACAGCTATGGCTACACCTTC. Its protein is CASSLYGDSYGYTF. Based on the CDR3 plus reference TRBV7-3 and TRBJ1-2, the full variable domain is GAGVSQTPSNKVTEKGKYVELRCDPISGHTALYWYRQSLGQGPEFLIYFQGTGAADDSGLPNDRFFAVRPEGSVSTLKIQRTERGDSAVYLCASSLYGDSYGYTFGSGTRLTVV.

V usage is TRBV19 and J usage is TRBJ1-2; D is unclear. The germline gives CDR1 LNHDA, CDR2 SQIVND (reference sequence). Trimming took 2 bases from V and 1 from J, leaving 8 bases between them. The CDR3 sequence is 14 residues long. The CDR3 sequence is CASSIMEGNYGYTF. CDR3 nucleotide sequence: TGTGCCAGTAGTATAATGGAGGGTAACTATGGCTACACCTTC.

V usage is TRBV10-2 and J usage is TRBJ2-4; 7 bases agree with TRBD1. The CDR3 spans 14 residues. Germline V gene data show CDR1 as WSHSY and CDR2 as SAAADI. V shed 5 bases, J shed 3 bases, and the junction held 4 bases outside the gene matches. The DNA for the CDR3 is TGCGCCAGCAGTCGACAGGGTAACAAAAACATTCAGTACTTC. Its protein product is CASSRQGNKNIQYF.

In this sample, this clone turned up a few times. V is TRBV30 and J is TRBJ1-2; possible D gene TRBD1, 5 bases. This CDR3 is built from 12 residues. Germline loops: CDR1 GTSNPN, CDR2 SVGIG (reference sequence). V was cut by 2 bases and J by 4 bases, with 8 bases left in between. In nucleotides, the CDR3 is TGTGCCTGGAGTCCCGGGGGCTATGGCTACACCTTC. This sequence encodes CAWSPGGYGYTF.

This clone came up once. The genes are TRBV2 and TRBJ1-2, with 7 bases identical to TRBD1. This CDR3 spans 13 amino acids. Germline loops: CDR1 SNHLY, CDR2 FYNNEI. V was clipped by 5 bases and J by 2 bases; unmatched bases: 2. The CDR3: CASSRGLNYGYTF. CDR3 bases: TGTGCCAGCAGTAGGGGGCTCAACTATGGCTACACCTTC.

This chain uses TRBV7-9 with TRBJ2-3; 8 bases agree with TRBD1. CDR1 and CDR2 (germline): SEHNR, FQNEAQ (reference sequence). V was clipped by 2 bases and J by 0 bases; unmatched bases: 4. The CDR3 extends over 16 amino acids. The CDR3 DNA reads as TGTGCCAGCAGCTTATCGGACAGGGCAAGCACAGATACGCAGTATTTT. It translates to CASSLSDRASTDTQYF.

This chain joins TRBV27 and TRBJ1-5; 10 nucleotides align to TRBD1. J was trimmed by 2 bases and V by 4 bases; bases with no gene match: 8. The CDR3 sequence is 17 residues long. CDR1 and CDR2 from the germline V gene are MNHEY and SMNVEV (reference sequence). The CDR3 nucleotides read TGTGCCAGCAGTTCCCGACAGGGGGCCGGCGGCAATCAGCCCCAGCATTTT. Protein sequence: CASSSRQGAGGNQPQHF.

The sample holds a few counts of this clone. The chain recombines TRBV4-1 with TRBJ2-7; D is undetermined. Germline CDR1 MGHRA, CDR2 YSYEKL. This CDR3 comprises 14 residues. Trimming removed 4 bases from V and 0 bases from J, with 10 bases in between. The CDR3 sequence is CASSPQVSSYEQYF. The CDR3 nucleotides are TGCGCCAGCAGCCCCCAAGTGAGCTCCTACGAGCAGTACTTC.

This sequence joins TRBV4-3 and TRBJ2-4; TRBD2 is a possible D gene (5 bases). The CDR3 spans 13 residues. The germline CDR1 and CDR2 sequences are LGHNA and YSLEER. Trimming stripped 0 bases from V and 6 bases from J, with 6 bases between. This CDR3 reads CASSQDEGNIQYF. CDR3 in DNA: TGCGCCAGCAGCCAAGATGAGGGAAACATTCAGTACTTC.

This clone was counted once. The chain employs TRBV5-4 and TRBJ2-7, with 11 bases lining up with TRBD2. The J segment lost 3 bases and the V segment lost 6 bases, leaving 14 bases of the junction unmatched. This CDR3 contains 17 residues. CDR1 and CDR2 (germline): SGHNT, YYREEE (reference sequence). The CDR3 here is CASTRAGASGGFYEQYF. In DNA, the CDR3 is TGTGCCAGCACTCGGGCCGGGGCTAGCGGGGGGTTCTACGAGCAGTACTTC.

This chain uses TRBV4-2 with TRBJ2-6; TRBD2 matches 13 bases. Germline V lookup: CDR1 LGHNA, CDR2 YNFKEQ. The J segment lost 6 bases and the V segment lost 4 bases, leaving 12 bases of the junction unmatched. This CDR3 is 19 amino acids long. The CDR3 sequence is CASSRIGTSGETEANVLTF. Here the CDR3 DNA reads TGTGCCAGCAGCCGGATCGGGACTAGCGGGGAAACTGAGGCCAACGTCCTGACTTTC.